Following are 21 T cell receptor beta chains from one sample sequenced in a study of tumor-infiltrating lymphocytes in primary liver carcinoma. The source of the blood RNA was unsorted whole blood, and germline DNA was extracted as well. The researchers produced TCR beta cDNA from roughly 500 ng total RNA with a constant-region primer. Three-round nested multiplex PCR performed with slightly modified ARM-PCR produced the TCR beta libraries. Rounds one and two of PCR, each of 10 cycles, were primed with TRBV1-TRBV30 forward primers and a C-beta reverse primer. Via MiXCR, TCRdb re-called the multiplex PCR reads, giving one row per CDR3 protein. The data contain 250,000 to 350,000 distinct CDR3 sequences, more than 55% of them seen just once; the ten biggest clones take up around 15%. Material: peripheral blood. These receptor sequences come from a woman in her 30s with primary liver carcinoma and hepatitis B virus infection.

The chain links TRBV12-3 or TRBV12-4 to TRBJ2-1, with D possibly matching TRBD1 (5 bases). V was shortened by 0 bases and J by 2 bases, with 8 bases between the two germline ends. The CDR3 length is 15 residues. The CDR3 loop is CASSLAGAPYNEQFF. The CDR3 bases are TGTGCCAGCAGTTTAGCAGGGGCACCCTACAATGAGCAGTTCTTC.

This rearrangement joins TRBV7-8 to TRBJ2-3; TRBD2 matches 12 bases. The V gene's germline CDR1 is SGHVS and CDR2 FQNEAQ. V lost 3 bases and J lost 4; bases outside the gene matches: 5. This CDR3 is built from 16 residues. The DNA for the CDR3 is TGTGCCAGCAGCTTTCGACTAGCGGGAGTGTCAGATACGCAGTATTTT. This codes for CASSFRLAGVSDTQYF.

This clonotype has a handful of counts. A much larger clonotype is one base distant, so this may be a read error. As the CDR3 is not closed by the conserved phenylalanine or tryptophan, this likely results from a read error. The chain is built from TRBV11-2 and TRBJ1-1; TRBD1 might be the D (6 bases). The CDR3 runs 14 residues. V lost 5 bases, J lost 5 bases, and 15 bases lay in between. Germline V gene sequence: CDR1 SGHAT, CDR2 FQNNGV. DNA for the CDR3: TGTGCCAGCAGCCCAGAACAGGGTTGGACTGAAGCTTTCCTT. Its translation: CASSPEQGWTEAFL.

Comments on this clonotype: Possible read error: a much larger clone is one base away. CDR3 in amino acids: CASIYDSGGYGYTF. CDR3 nucleotide sequence: TGTGCCAGCATTTATGACAGCGGCGGCTATGGCTACACCTTC. V and J are TRBV6-5 and TRBJ1-2, with TRBD1 as a possible D gene (5 bases). The CDR3 covers 14 residues. Per germline, CDR1 MNHEY and CDR2 SVGAGI. V was shortened by 7 bases and J by 4 bases, with 16 bases between the two germline ends.

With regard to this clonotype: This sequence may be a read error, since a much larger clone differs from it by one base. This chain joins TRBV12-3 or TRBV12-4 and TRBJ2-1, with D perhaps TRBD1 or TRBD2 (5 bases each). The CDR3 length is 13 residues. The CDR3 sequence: CGSSRGDTKEQFF. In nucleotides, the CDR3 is TGTGGCAGCAGTCGAGGGGATACGAAGGAGCAGTTCTTC.

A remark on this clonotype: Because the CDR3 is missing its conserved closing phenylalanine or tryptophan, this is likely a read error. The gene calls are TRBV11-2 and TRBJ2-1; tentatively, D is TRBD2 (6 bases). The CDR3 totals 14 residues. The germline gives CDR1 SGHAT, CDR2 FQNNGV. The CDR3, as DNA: TGCGCCAGCAGTATGTGGGACGGCGGGGATGAGCAGTTCTCC. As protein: CASSMWDGGDEQFS.

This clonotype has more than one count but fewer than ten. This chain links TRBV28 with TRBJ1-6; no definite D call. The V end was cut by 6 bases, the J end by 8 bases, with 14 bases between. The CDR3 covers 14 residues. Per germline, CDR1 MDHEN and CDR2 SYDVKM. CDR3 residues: CASRVPLGHSPLHF. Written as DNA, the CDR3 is TGTGCCAGCAGGGTGCCCCTAGGCCATTCACCCCTCCACTTT.

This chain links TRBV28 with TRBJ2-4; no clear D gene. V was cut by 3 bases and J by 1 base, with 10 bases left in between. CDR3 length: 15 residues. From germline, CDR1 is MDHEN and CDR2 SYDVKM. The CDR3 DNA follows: TGTGCCAGCAGTTTGATGGGCAGGGCCAAAAACATTCAGTACTTC. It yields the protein CASSLMGRAKNIQYF.

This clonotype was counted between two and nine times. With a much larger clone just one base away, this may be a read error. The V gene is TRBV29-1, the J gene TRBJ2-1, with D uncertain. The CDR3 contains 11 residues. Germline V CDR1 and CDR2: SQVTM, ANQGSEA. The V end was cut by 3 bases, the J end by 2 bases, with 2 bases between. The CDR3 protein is CSVDAYNEQFF. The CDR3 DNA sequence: TGCAGCGTTGACGCCTACAATGAGCAGTTCTTC.

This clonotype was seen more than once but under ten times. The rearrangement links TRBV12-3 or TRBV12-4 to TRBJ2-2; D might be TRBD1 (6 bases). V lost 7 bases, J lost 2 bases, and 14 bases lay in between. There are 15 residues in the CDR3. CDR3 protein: CASTDGTTNTGELFF. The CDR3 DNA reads TGTGCCAGCACTGACGGGACAACCAACACCGGGGAGCTGTTTTTT.

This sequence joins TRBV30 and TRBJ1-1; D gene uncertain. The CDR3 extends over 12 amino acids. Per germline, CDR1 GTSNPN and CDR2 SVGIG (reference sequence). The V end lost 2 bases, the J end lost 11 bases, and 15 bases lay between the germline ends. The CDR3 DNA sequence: TGTGCCTGGAGTATCCCGGGAAGACGGGCTTTCTTT. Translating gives CAWSIPGRRAFF.

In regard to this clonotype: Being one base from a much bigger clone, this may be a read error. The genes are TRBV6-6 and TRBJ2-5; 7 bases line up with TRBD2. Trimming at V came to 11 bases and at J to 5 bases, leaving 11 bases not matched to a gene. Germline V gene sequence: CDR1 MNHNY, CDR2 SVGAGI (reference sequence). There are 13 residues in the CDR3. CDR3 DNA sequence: TGTGCCGCCAACCGGGAGGCCGGGGAGACCCAGTACTTC. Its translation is CAANREAGETQYF.

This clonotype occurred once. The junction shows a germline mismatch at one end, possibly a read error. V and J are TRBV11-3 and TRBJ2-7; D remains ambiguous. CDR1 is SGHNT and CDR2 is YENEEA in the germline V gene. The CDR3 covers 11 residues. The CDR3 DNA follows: TGTGCCGGCAGCTTGCAATCCGAGCAGTACTTC. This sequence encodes CAGSLQSEQYF.

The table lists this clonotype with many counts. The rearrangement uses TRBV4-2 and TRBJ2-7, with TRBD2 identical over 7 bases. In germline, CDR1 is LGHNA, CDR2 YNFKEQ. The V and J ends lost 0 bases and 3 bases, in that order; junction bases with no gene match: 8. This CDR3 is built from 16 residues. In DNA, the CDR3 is TGTGCCAGCAGCCAAGATTTGAGCGGGATGAGCTACGAGCAGTACTTC. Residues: CASSQDLSGMSYEQYF.

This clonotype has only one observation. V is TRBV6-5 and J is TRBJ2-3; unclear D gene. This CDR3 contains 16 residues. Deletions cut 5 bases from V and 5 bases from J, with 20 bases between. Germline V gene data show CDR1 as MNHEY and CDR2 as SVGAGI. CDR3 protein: CASSNIWDTRRDTQYF. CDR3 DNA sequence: TGTGCCAGCAGTAATATCTGGGATACACGCAGAGATACGCAGTATTTT.

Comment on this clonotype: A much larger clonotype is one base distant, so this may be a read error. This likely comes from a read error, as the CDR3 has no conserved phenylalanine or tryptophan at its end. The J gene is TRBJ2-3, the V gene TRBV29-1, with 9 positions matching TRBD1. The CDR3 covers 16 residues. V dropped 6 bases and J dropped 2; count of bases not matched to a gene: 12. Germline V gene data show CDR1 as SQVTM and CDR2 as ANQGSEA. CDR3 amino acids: CSVVRDRASSTDTQYY. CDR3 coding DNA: TGCAGCGTCGTACGGGACAGGGCTTCTTCCACAGATACGCAGTATTAT.

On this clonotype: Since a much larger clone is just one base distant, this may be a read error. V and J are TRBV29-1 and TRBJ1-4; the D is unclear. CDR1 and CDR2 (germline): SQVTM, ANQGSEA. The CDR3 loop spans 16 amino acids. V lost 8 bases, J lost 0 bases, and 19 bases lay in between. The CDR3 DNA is TGCAGCCCGATAGGGAGCTCCATTGCAACTAATGAAAAACTGTTTTTT. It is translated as CSPIGSSIATNEKLFF.

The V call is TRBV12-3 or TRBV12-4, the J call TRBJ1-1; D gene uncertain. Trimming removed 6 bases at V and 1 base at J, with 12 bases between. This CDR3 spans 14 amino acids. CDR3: CASSASRANTEAFF. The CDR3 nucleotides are TGTGCCAGCAGCGCAAGCCGGGCGAACACTGAAGCTTTCTTT.

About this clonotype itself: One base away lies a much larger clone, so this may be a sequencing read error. CDR3 nucleotide sequence: TGCAGCGGCCTCGAGGCCCCCGATCAGTTCTTC. It encodes CSGLEAPDQFF. This chain uses TRBV29-1 with TRBJ2-1, with D uncertain. Germline V lookup: CDR1 SQVTM, CDR2 ANQGSEA. The V gene lost 7 bases and the J gene lost 13 bases, with 17 bases spanning the gap. The CDR3 sequence is 11 residues long.

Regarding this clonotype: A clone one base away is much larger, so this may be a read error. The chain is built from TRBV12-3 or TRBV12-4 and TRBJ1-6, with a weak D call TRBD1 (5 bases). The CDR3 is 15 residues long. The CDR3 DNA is TGTGCCAGCAGATCTCAGGATGGGGCAAATTCACCCCTCTACTTT. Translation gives CASRSQDGANSPLYF.

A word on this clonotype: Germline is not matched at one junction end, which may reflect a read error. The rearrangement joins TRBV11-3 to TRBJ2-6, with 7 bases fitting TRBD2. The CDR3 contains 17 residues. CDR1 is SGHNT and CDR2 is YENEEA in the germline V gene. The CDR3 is CASGRGKGISVANVLAF. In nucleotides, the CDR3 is TGTGCCAGCGGGAGGGGAAAAGGGATCTCTGTGGCCAACGTCCTGGCTTTC.